One sample yielded the 25 T cell receptor beta chains listed below, sequenced in a study of T cell responses to AZD1222 COVID-19 vaccine. Assay: immunoSEQ multiplex PCR; the TCRdb copy retains only in-frame clones and omits some. The sample has roughly 130,000 clones, 70% to 90% seen once. Sequencing was performed on peripheral blood, taken on day 0 of AZD1222 vaccination. Every receptor here comes from an adult in good health.

This clone appeared a single time. The rearrangement joins TRBV27 to TRBJ2-7, with D possibly matching TRBD2 (5 bases). With 2 bases removed from V and 9 bases from J, the gap between germline ends came to 14 bases. The CDR3 is made up of 13 amino acids. Per the germline V gene, CDR1 is MNHEY and CDR2 is SMNVEV (reference sequence). The CDR3 nucleotides read TGTGCCAGCAGTTTAAATTTGGGGAGCGCGCAGTACTTC. Protein sequence: CASSLNLGSAQYF.

The V gene is TRBV3-1 (or the pseudogene TRBV3-2), the J gene TRBJ1-4; D is possibly TRBD1 (5 bases). Germline V CDR1 and CDR2: LGHDT, YNNKEL (reference sequence). The CDR3 spans 14 residues. V shed 3 bases and J shed 7 bases, with 12 bases lying between them. As DNA, the CDR3 is TGTGCCAGCAGCCAGACAGTAAGAGCTGAAAAACTGTTTTTT. Protein: CASSQTVRAEKLFF.

The chain couples TRBV19 to TRBJ2-6; D ambiguous. The V and J ends lost 8 bases and 2 bases respectively, with 10 bases between them. The length of the CDR3 is 14 residues. CDR1 and CDR2 from the germline V gene are LNHDA and SQIVND (reference sequence). As DNA, the CDR3 is TGTGCCAGTTTGTCCCAAACTGGGGCCAACGTCCTGACTTTC. As protein: CASLSQTGANVLTF.

This chain joins TRBV29-1 and TRBJ1-2; a possible D gene is TRBD1 (6 bases). The V gene's germline CDR1 is SQVTM and CDR2 ANQGSEA. Between the trimmed V and J ends, which lost 5 bases and 3 bases, there was a span of 10 bases. This CDR3 is 12 amino acids long. As DNA, the CDR3 is TGCAGCGTTACAGGGACGGACTATGGCTACACCTTC. This translates into CSVTGTDYGYTF.

This chain uses TRBV6-2 or TRBV6-3 with TRBJ1-5, with 9 bases aligning to TRBD1. The length of the CDR3 is 16 residues. The germline CDR1 and CDR2 sequences are MNHEY and SVGEGT. V gave up 5 bases and J gave up 2 bases; unmatched junction bases: 7. CDR3 amino acids: CASSGDRALRNQPQHF. CDR3 in DNA: TGTGCCAGCAGTGGGGACAGGGCCTTGCGCAATCAGCCCCAGCATTTT.

The chain carries TRBV14 and TRBJ2-2; 11 bases are shared with TRBD2. This CDR3 is 15 amino acids long. J lost 5 bases, V lost 4 bases, and 3 bases had no gene match. Germline V gives CDR1 SGHDN, CDR2 FVKESK. The CDR3 DNA is TGTGCCAGCAGCCGACTAGCGGGGCGGACCGGGGAGCTGTTTTTT. It yields the protein CASSRLAGRTGELFF.

This rearrangement joins TRBV30 to TRBJ1-1; D is unclear. V gave up 1 base and J gave up 4 bases, with 4 bases separating them. The CDR3 is 11 amino acids. The germline V gene encodes CDR1 GTSNPN and CDR2 SVGIG (reference sequence). Here the CDR3 reads CAWSAITEAFF. The CDR3 bases are TGTGCCTGGAGTGCCATCACTGAAGCTTTCTTT.

The CDR3 bases are TGTGCCAGCAGTTTATTCTCGTTTCCAGAAATGAACACTGAAGCTTTCTTT. This encodes CASSLFSFPEMNTEAFF. The rearrangement uses TRBV27 and TRBJ1-1; unclear D gene. This CDR3 comprises 17 residues. Looked up from germline, CDR1 is MNHEY and CDR2 is SMNVEV (reference sequence). The V gene lost 1 base and the J gene lost 0 bases, with 15 bases spanning the gap.

The V and J genes are TRBV9 and TRBJ2-3, with unresolved D. V was shortened by 2 bases and J by 3 bases, with 13 bases between the two germline ends. The CDR3 length is 15 residues. Germline values: CDR1 SGDLS, CDR2 YYNGEE. The CDR3 reads CASSVDVHPTDTQYF. CDR3 DNA: TGTGCCAGCAGCGTTGACGTACACCCGACAGATACGCAGTATTTT.

The V call is TRBV5-6, the J call TRBJ2-3; 8 nucleotides match TRBD1. In germline, CDR1 is SGHDT, CDR2 YYEEEE. Trimming at V came to 0 bases and at J to 3 bases, leaving 3 bases not matched to a gene. The CDR3 has 15 amino acids. CDR3 in DNA: TGTGCCAGCAGCTTGGGGACAGGGAAAACAGATACGCAGTATTTT. Its translation is CASSLGTGKTDTQYF.

The rearrangement joins TRBV5-4 to TRBJ2-7; the match to TRBD1 covers 9 bases. CDR3 length equals 13 residues. Per the germline V gene, CDR1 is SGHNT and CDR2 is YYREEE (reference sequence). J lost 4 bases, V lost 4 bases, and 3 bases had no gene match. The CDR3 DNA reads as TGTGCCAGCAGCCCCGACAGGGGGTACGAGCAGTACTTC. Its translation: CASSPDRGYEQYF. The full variable domain, completed using reference TRBV5-4 and TRBJ2-7, is ETGVTQSPTHLIKTRGQQVTLRCSSQSGHNTVSWYQQALGQGPQFIFQYYREEENGRGNFPPRFSGLQFPNYSSELNVNALELDDSALYLCASSPDRGYEQYFGPGTRLTVT.

The DNA of the CDR3 is TGTGCCAGCAGCAAAGCTCCTAGCGGGGACTCCTCCTACAATGAGCAGTTCTTC. Its protein product is CASSKAPSGDSSYNEQFF. The gene calls are TRBV21-1 and TRBJ2-1; the D call in the table, TRBD2, was not verified against the DNA. TRBV21-1 corresponds to a pseudogene. This CDR3 contains 18 residues.

This clone was seen a single time. J is TRBJ2-7 and V is TRBV5-1; D not certain. The V gene's germline CDR1 is SGHRS and CDR2 YFSETQ. V dropped 0 bases and J dropped 0 bases, with 10 bases sitting between them. The CDR3 is made up of 15 amino acids. CDR3 in DNA: TGCGCCAGCAGCTTGGAAGGCGGCCTCTCCTACGAGCAGTACTTC. Its translation: CASSLEGGLSYEQYF.

This clone turned up a few times. V and J are TRBV6-2 or TRBV6-3 and TRBJ2-6; no firm D call. The length of the CDR3 is 15 residues. V was trimmed by 6 bases and J by 0 bases, leaving 9 bases between them. Germline loops: CDR1 MNHEY, CDR2 SVGEGT. The CDR3 bases are TGTGCCAGCAGCCCAACAGACTCTGGGGCCAACGTCCTGACTTTC. This codes for CASSPTDSGANVLTF.

The chain employs TRBV4-1 and TRBJ1-2; D is possibly TRBD1 (6 bases). The V gene lost 1 base and the J gene lost 2 bases, with 14 bases spanning the gap. The CDR3 runs to 16 residues. CDR1 and CDR2 (germline): MGHRA, YSYEKL. The DNA of the CDR3 is TGCGCCAGCAGCCAAGCGGGGGGCTGGGTGAACTATGGCTACACCTTC. This translates into CASSQAGGWVNYGYTF.

The V gene is TRBV6-4, the J gene TRBJ2-6, with a tentative D call TRBD2 (6 bases). Germline CDR1 is MRHNA and CDR2 is SNTAGT. This CDR3 is 16 amino acids long. Trimming shortened V by 4 bases and J by 0 bases, and 10 bases separated the two germline ends. The CDR3 region is CASSGGTSSGANVLTF. CDR3 DNA sequence: TGTGCCAGCAGTGGCGGGACGTCCTCTGGGGCCAACGTCCTGACTTTC.

The chain carries TRBV30 and TRBJ1-1; a weak D match, TRBD1 (5 bases). The CDR3 has 14 residues. The ends were cut back, 3 bases at V and 0 bases at J, with 11 bases in the middle. The V gene's germline CDR1 is GTSNPN and CDR2 SVGIG (reference sequence). In DNA, the CDR3 is TGTGCCTGGAGCCCGGGACGTATGAACACTGAAGCTTTCTTT. Encoded protein: CAWSPGRMNTEAFF.

This chain joins TRBV4-2 and TRBJ2-6; TRBD1 agrees at 9 bases. CDR3 length: 18 residues. Unmatched junction bases numbered 7, after V lost 4 bases and J lost 0 bases. Germline CDR1 reads LGHNA; CDR2 reads YNFKEQ. CDR3 region: CASSPRTGESSGANVLTF. CDR3 bases: TGTGCCAGCAGCCCCCGGACAGGGGAGAGCTCTGGGGCCAACGTCCTGACTTTC.

This chain's CDR3 is CASSLGVSLQGIPEAFF. As DNA, the CDR3 is TGTGCCAGCAGCTTGGGTGTCTCCCTACAGGGAATCCCTGAAGCTTTCTTT. This chain joins TRBV5-4 and TRBJ1-1, with D possibly matching TRBD1 (6 bases). This CDR3 contains 17 residues. Looked up from germline, CDR1 is SGHNT and CDR2 is YYREEE (reference sequence). Trimming took off 0 bases at V and 6 bases at J, with 21 bases between the two ends. The entire variable domain, with the rest obtained from reference TRBV5-4 and TRBJ1-1, is as follows: ETGVTQSPTHLIKTRGQQVTLRCSSQSGHNTVSWYQQALGQGPQFIFQYYREEENGRGNFPPRFSGLQFPNYSSELNVNALELDDSALYLCASSLGVSLQGIPEAFFGQGTRLTVV.

The gene calls are TRBV5-1 and TRBJ2-1, with 15 bases that match TRBD2. V shed 4 bases and J 7 bases; nucleotides not matched to a gene: 3. The CDR3 covers 15 residues. Germline-derived CDR1 and CDR2 are SGHRS and YFSETQ. The CDR3 reads CASSPGLAGGNEQFF. CDR3 bases: TGCGCCAGCAGCCCGGGACTAGCGGGAGGTAATGAGCAGTTCTTC.

CDR3 nucleotide sequence: TGTGCCAGCAGCTTCGGGTTTACAGCGTACACCGGGGAGCTGTTTTTT. It is translated as CASSFGFTAYTGELFF. This chain links TRBV7-2 with TRBJ2-2; D not resolved. Germline V gene lookup returns CDR1 SGHTA and CDR2 FQGNSA. CDR3 length: 16 amino acids. V gave up 3 bases and J gave up 3 bases, with 14 bases separating them.

The chain joins TRBV11-3 to TRBJ2-1; TRBD2 aligns across 7 bases. V shed 7 bases and J 5 bases; nucleotides not matched to a gene: 20. The CDR3 has 18 amino acids. The germline gives CDR1 SGHNT, CDR2 YENEEA. The CDR3 nucleotides are TGTGCCAGCAACTACGGGACTTTCAAGGGAGGGCCTCACAATGAGCAGTTCTTC. It is translated as CASNYGTFKGGPHNEQFF. Complete variable domain (other parts from reference TRBV11-3 and TRBJ2-1): EAGVVQSPRYKIIEKKQPVAFWCNPISGHNTLYWYLQNLGQGPELLIRYENEEAVDDSQLPKDRFSAERLKGVDSTLKIQPAELGDSAVYLCASNYGTFKGGPHNEQFFGPGTRLTVL.

The chain recombines TRBV6-6 with TRBJ1-1; D gene uncertain. V lost 5 bases and J 0 bases, leaving 10 bases between the germline ends. CDR1 is MNHNY, CDR2 SVGAGI, per germline (reference sequence). The CDR3 has 14 amino acids. This CDR3 reads CASSARTLNTEAFF. The CDR3 coding sequence is TGTGCCAGCAGTGCCCGGACTCTGAACACTGAAGCTTTCTTT.

The chain carries TRBV7-9 and TRBJ1-4; no firm D call. The CDR3 spans 14 residues. Trimming took off 5 bases at V and 3 bases at J, with 10 bases between the two ends. Looked up from germline, CDR1 is SEHNR and CDR2 is FQNEAQ (reference sequence). The DNA for the CDR3 is TGTGCCAGCAGCCCTGGGAGATCTAATGAAAAACTGTTTTTT. Its translation is CASSPGRSNEKLFF.

V gene TRBV5-6 combines with J gene TRBJ2-3; D is uncertain. The CDR3 is 12 residues long. CDR1 SGHDT and CDR2 YYEEEE come from the germline V gene. V lost 0 bases to trimming and J lost 5 bases, with 4 bases between them. The CDR3 DNA reads as TGTGCCAGCAGCTTGGTGGGAGATACGCAGTATTTT. Translation gives CASSLVGDTQYF.